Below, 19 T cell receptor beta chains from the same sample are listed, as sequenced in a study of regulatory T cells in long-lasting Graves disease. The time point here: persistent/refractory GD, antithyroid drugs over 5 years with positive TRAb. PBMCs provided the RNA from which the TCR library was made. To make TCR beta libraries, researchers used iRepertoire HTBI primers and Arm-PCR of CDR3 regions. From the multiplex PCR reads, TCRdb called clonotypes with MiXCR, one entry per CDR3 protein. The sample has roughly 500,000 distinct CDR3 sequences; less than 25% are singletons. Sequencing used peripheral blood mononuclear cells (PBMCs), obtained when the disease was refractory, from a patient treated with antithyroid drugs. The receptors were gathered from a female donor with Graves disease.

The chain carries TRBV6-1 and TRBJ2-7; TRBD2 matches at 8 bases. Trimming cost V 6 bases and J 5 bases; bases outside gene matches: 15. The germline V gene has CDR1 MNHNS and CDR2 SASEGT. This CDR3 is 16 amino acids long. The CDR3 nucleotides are TGTGCCAGCAGCGAACCGGGGGGGGCGATTCGAGACGAGCAGTACTTC. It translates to CASSEPGGAIRDEQYF.

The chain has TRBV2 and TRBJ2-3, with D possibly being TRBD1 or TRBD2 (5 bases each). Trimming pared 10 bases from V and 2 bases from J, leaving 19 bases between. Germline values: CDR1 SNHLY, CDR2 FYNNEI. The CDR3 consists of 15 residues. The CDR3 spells CATFGDRESTDTQYF. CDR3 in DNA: TGTGCCACCTTCGGGGACCGAGAATCCACAGATACGCAGTATTTT.

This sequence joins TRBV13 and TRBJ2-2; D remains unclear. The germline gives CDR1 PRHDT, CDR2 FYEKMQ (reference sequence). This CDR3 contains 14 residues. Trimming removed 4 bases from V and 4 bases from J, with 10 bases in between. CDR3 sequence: CASSSALITGELFF. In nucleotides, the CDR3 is TGTGCCAGCAGCTCAGCCTTAATCACCGGGGAGCTGTTTTTT. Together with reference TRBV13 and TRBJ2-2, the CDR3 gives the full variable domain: AAGVIQSPRHLIKEKRETATLKCYPIPRHDTVYWYQQGPGQDPQFLISFYEKMQSDKGSIPDRFSAQQFSDYHSELNMSSLELGDSALYFCASSSALITGELFFGEGSRLTVL.

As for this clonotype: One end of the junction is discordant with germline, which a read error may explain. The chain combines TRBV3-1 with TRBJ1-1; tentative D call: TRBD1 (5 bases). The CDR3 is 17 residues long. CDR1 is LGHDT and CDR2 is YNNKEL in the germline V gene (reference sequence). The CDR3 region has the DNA TGTGCCGGCAGCCAAGATCGGGAGGGACGGTATTTGACTGAAGCTTTCTTT. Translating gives CAGSQDREGRYLTEAFF.

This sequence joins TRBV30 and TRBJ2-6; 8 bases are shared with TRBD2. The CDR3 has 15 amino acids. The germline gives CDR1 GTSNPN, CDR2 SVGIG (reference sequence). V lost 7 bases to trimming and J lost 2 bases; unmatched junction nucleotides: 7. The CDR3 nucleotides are TGTGCCTCCCGGGAGGGCCTGGCTGGGGCCAACGTCCTGACTTTC. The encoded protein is CASREGLAGANVLTF.

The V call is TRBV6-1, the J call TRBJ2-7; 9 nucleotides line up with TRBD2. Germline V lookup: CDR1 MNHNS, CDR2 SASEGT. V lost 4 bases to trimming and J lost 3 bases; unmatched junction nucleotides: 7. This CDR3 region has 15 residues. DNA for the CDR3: TGTGCCAGCAGTGCAGTAGCGGGGGTTATCTACGAGCAGTACTTC. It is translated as CASSAVAGVIYEQYF.

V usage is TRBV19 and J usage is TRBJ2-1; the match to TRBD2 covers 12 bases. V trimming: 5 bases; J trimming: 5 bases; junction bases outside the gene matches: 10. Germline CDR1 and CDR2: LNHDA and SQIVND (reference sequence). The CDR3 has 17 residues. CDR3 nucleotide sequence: TGTGCCAGTAGTTCGGGACTAGCGGGTGCATCTCACAATGAGCAGTTCTTC. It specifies CASSSGLAGASHNEQFF.

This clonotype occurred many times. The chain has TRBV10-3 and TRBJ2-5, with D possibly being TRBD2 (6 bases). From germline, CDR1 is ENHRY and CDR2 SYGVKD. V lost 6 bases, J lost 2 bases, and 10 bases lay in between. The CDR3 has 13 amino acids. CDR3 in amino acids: CAISDSGQETQYF. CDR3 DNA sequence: TGTGCCATCAGCGATAGCGGACAAGAGACCCAGTACTTC.

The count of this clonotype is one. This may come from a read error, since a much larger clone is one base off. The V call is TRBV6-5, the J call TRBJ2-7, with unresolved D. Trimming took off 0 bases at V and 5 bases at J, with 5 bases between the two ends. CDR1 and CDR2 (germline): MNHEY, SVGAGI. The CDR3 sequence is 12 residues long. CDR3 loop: CASSYSGHEQYF. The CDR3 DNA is TGTGCCAGCAGTTACTCCGGGCACGAGCAGTACTTC.

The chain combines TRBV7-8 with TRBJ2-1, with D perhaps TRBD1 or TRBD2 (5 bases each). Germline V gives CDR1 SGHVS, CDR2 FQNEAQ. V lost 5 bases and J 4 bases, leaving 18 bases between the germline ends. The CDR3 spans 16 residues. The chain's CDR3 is CASSDPKGRVYNEQFF. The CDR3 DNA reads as TGTGCCAGCAGCGACCCTAAGGGGAGAGTTTACAATGAGCAGTTCTTC.

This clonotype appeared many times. In DNA form, the CDR3 reads TGTGCCAGCAGCATCGGGGCGAACACCGGGGAGCTGTTTTTT. As protein: CASSIGANTGELFF. The V and J genes are TRBV28 and TRBJ2-2, with D possibly TRBD2 on 5 matching bases. The CDR3 totals 14 residues. Germline loops: CDR1 MDHEN, CDR2 SYDVKM. Trimming took 6 bases from V and 0 from J, leaving 8 bases between them.

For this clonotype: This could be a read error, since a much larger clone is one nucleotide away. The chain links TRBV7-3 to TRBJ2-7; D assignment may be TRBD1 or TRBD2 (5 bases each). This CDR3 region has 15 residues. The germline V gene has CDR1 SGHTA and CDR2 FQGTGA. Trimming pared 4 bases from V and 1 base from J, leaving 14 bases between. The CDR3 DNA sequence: TGTGCCAGCAGCTCCCAACCAGGGAGATCCTACGAGCAGTACTTC. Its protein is CASSSQPGRSYEQYF. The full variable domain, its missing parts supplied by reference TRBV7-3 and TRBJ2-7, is GAGVSQTPSNKVTEKGKYVELRCDPISGHTALYWYRQSLGQGPEFLIYFQGTGAADDSGLPNDRFFAVRPEGSVSTLKIQRTERGDSAVYLCASSSQPGRSYEQYFGPGTRLTVT.

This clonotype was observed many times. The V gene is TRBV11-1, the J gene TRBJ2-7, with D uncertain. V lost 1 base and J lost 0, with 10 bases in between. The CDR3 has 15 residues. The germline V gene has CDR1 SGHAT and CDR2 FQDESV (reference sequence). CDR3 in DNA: TGTGCCAGCAGCTTAGTGAGGCCGAGCTCCTACGAGCAGTACTTC. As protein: CASSLVRPSSYEQYF.

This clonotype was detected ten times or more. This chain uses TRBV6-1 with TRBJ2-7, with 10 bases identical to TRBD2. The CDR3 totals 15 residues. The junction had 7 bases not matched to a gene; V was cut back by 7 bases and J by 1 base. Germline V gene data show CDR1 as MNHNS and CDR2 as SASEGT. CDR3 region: CASTQRTSGSYEQYF. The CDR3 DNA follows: TGTGCCAGCACCCAAAGGACTAGCGGATCCTACGAGCAGTACTTC.

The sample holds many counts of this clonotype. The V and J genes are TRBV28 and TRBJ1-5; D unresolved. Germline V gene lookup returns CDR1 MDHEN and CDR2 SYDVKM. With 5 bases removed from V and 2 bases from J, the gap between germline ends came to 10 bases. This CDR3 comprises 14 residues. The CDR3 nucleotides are TGTGCCAGCAGTAATCCCGGGGGCAATCAGCCCCAGCATTTT. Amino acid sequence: CASSNPGGNQPQHF.

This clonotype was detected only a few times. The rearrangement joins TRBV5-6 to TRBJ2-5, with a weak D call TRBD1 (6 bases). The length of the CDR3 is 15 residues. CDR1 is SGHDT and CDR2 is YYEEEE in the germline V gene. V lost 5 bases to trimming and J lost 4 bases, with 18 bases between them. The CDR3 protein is CASRQQGSHGETQYF. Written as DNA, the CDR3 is TGTGCCAGCAGGCAGCAGGGGAGTCATGGAGAGACCCAGTACTTC.

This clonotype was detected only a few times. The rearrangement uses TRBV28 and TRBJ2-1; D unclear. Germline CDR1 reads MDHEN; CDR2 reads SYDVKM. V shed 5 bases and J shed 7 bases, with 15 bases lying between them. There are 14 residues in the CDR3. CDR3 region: CASSPDWETNEQFF. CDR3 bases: TGTGCCAGCAGTCCCGATTGGGAAACAAATGAGCAGTTCTTC. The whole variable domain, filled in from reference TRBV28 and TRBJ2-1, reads DVKVTQSSRYLVKRTGEKVFLECVQDMDHENMFWYRQDPGLGLRLIYFSYDVKMKEKGDIPEGYSVSREKKERFSLILESASTNQTSMYLCASSPDWETNEQFFGPGTRLTVL.

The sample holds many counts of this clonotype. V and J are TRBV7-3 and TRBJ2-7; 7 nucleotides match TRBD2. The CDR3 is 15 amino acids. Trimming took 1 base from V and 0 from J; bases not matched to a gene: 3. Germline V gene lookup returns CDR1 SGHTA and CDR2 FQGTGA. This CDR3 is CASSLSKRGSYEQYF. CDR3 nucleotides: TGTGCCAGCAGCTTAAGTAAGCGGGGCTCCTACGAGCAGTACTTC.

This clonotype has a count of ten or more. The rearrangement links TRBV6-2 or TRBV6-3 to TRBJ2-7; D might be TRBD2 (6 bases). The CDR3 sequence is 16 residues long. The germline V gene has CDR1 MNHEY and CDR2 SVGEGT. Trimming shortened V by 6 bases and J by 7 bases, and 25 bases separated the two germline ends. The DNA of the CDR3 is TGTGCCAGCAGACCTGACGTGGGACTGTCCTTGCGTGAGCAGTACTTC. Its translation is CASRPDVGLSLREQYF.